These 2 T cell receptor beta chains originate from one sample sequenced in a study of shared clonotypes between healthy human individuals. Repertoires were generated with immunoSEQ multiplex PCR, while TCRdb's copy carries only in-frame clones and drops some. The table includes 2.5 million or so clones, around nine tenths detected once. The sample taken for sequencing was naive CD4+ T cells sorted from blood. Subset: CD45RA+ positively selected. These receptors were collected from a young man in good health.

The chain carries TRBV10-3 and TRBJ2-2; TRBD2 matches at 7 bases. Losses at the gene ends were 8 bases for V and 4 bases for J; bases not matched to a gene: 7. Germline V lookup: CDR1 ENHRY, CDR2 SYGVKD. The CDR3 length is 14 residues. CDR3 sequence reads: CAILAGEGTGELFF. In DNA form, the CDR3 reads TGTGCCATCTTGGCGGGAGAGGGCACCGGGGAGCTGTTTTTT.

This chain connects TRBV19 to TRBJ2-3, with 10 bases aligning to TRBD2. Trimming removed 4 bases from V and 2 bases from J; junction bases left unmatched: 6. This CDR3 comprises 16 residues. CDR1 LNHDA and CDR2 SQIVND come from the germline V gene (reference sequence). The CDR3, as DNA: TGTGCCAGTAGTACACTAGCGGGGAAAGTCACAGATACGCAGTATTTT. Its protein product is CASSTLAGKVTDTQYF.